The 32 T cell receptor beta chains listed next were all sequenced from one sample in a study of control samples from healthy donors and cancer patients. Libraries were prepared by immunoSEQ multiplex PCR; TCRdb keeps only in-frame clonotypes and omits some of them. The sample includes 80,000 or so clones, roughly 89% seen only once; the top ten take around 17%. Specimen: blood. These TCRs come from a man in his fifties or sixties in good health.

The chain recombines TRBV27 with TRBJ1-2; D is perhaps TRBD1 (5 bases). Germline V gene sequence: CDR1 MNHEY, CDR2 SMNVEV (reference sequence). Trimming took off 0 bases at V and 0 bases at J, with 14 bases between the two ends. This CDR3 has 17 amino acids. The CDR3 DNA sequence: TGTGCCAGCAGTTTATCTCAGGGAAGAGGGGCTAACTATGGCTACACCTTC. Translating it yields CASSLSQGRGANYGYTF.

This chain uses TRBV24-1 with TRBJ2-1, with D possibly being TRBD1 (5 bases). The ends were cut back, 1 base at V and 6 bases at J, with 9 bases in the middle. Germline values: CDR1 KGHDR, CDR2 SFDVKD. The CDR3 sequence is 14 residues long. The CDR3, as DNA: TGTGCCACCAGTGATTTCGCGACAGCCAATGAGCAGTTCTTC. This sequence encodes CATSDFATANEQFF.

This chain joins TRBV5-5 and TRBJ2-7; D may be TRBD2 (6 bases). Trimming took off 0 bases at V and 3 bases at J, with 13 bases between the two ends. Germline V lookup: CDR1 SGHKS, CDR2 YYEKEE (reference sequence). This CDR3 is built from 15 residues. CDR3 sequence: CASSLARGFVYEQYF. The CDR3 DNA reads as TGTGCCAGCAGCTTGGCCCGGGGGTTTGTCTACGAGCAGTACTTC.

The chain uses TRBV5-1 and TRBJ2-2, with TRBD1 identical over 7 bases. After removal of 4 bases from V and 5 bases from J, the junction contained 11 bases not matched to a gene. The V gene's germline CDR1 is SGHRS and CDR2 YFSETQ. The CDR3 spans 16 residues. In nucleotides, the CDR3 is TGCGCCAGCAGCCTCACCGGGACAGAGCGGACCGGGGAGCTGTTTTTT. Protein: CASSLTGTERTGELFF.

Written as DNA, the CDR3 is TGTGCCAGCAGCCAAGATCTAGTGGACGGGCCCCAGCATTTT. Its translation: CASSQDLVDGPQHF. V usage is TRBV3-1 (or the pseudogene TRBV3-2) and J usage is TRBJ1-5, with unresolved D. Trimming stripped 0 bases from V and 9 bases from J, with 12 bases between. Germline values: CDR1 LGHDT, CDR2 YNNKEL (reference sequence). The CDR3 length is 14 residues.

The genes are TRBV7-2 and TRBJ2-1; D unclear. CDR3 length equals 14 residues. Per the germline V gene, CDR1 is SGHTA and CDR2 is FQGNSA. V was shortened by 1 base and J by 3 bases, with 7 bases between the two germline ends. CDR3 sequence reads: CASSLDGSYNEQFF. The CDR3 coding sequence is TGTGCCAGCAGCTTAGACGGCAGCTACAATGAGCAGTTCTTC. Drawing the rest from reference TRBV7-2 and TRBJ2-1, the complete variable domain is GAGVSQSPSNKVTEKGKDVELRCDPISGHTALYWYRQSLGQGLEFLIYFQGNSAPDKSGLPSDRFSAERTGGSVSTLTIQRTQQEDSAVYLCASSLDGSYNEQFFGPGTRLTVL.

The V gene is TRBV19, the J gene TRBJ1-5, with D maybe TRBD1 (5 bases). Looked up from germline, CDR1 is LNHDA and CDR2 is SQIVND (reference sequence). Trimming took 4 bases from V and 6 from J, leaving 13 bases between them. There are 14 residues in the CDR3. The CDR3: CASSNQVRAQPQHF. The DNA for the CDR3 is TGTGCCAGTAGTAATCAGGTCAGGGCTCAGCCCCAGCATTTT.

CDR3 coding DNA: TGCGCCAGCAGCCAAGGACATCCCTCTGGGGCCAACGTCCTGACTTTC. It translates to CASSQGHPSGANVLTF. This chain joins TRBV5-1 and TRBJ2-6; possible D gene TRBD1, 5 bases. With 4 bases removed from V and 0 bases from J, the gap between germline ends came to 11 bases. Germline V lookup: CDR1 SGHRS, CDR2 YFSETQ. CDR3 length equals 16 residues.

The chain joins TRBV7-8 to TRBJ2-7; tentative D call: TRBD1 (6 bases). The CDR3 spans 14 residues. V was clipped by 2 bases and J by 2 bases, with 10 bases between them. CDR1 and CDR2 (germline): SGHVS, FQNEAQ. The CDR3 loop is CASSLTGTAYEQYF. The CDR3 region has the DNA TGTGCCAGCAGCTTAACAGGGACGGCCTACGAGCAGTACTTC.

The V call is TRBV12-3 or TRBV12-4, the J call TRBJ1-5; TRBD1 matches at 10 bases. This CDR3 is built from 13 residues. The CDR3 sequence is CATGTGADQPQHF. CDR3 coding DNA: TGTGCAACCGGGACAGGGGCCGATCAGCCCCAGCATTTT.

The chain is built from TRBV6-2 or TRBV6-3 and TRBJ1-6; 8 bases map to TRBD1. The CDR3 runs to 16 residues. V trimming: 2 bases; J trimming: 7 bases; junction bases outside the gene matches: 7. Germline-derived CDR1 and CDR2 are MNHEY and SVGEGT. CDR3 coding DNA: TGTGCCAGCAGTTACGCGACCGGGACAGGCAATTCACCCCTCCACTTT. Translated: CASSYATGTGNSPLHF.

This sequence joins TRBV5-6 and TRBJ1-2; D may be TRBD1 (6 bases). Germline CDR1 and CDR2: SGHDT and YYEEEE. The CDR3 has 13 residues. V lost 2 bases to trimming and J lost 6 bases, with 11 bases between them. The CDR3, as DNA: TGTGCCAGCAGCTTCCTGGAGGGGGATGGCTACACCTTC. Amino acid sequence: CASSFLEGDGYTF.

The chain has TRBV14 and TRBJ2-5, with D perhaps TRBD1 (6 bases). In germline, CDR1 is SGHDN, CDR2 FVKESK. With 3 bases removed from V and 3 bases from J, the gap between germline ends came to 8 bases. This CDR3 has 13 amino acids. CDR3 region: CASSQDREETQYF. Here the CDR3 DNA reads TGTGCCAGCAGCCAGGACAGAGAAGAGACCCAGTACTTC.

This chain connects TRBV5-4 to TRBJ1-2; no definite D call. Between the trimmed V and J ends, which lost 0 bases and 0 bases, there was a span of 3 bases. The CDR3 runs to 13 residues. Germline V gene lookup returns CDR1 SGHNT and CDR2 YYREEE (reference sequence). CDR3 loop: CASSLDPNYGYTF. The DNA for the CDR3 is TGTGCCAGCAGCTTGGATCCTAACTATGGCTACACCTTC.

J is TRBJ1-4 and V is TRBV5-1; D perhaps matches TRBD1 (5 bases). The length of the CDR3 is 13 residues. Trimming removed 5 bases at V and 4 bases at J, with 9 bases between. CDR1 and CDR2 from the germline V gene are SGHRS and YFSETQ. CDR3 residues: CASSPQGNEKLFF. The DNA for the CDR3 is TGCGCCAGCAGTCCCCAGGGTAATGAAAAACTGTTTTTT.

The chain links TRBV7-6 to TRBJ2-7; 7 bases align to TRBD1. CDR3 length: 14 amino acids. Germline lookup yields CDR1 SGHVS and CDR2 FNYEAQ. Losses at the gene ends were 1 base for V and 4 bases for J; bases not matched to a gene: 4. CDR3 in amino acids: CASSLVGQTYEQYF. The CDR3 bases are TGTGCCAGCAGCTTAGTGGGACAGACTTACGAGCAGTACTTC.

The V gene is TRBV19, the J gene TRBJ2-2; D possibly uses TRBD1 or TRBD2 (5 bases each). Trimming left V 5 bases short and J 8 bases short, with 21 bases between. The V gene's germline CDR1 is LNHDA and CDR2 SQIVND (reference sequence). The CDR3 contains 16 residues. The chain's CDR3 is CASSDPTGGGGGELFF. In DNA form, the CDR3 reads TGTGCCAGTAGTGATCCAACCGGTGGTGGGGGAGGGGAGCTGTTTTTT.

The genes are TRBV30 and TRBJ1-5; TRBD1 agrees at 7 bases. This CDR3 spans 13 amino acids. Germline values: CDR1 GTSNPN, CDR2 SVGIG (reference sequence). The ends lost 1 base at V and 5 bases at J; junction bases unmatched: 2. The CDR3 region is CAWSGQGDQPQHF. In DNA form, the CDR3 reads TGTGCCTGGAGTGGGCAGGGGGATCAGCCCCAGCATTTT.

V usage is TRBV5-8 and J usage is TRBJ1-1, with 7 bases aligning to TRBD1. J was trimmed by 6 bases and V by 2 bases; bases with no gene match: 4. This CDR3 has 13 residues. CDR1 and CDR2 from the germline V gene are SGHTS and YDEGEE. In DNA, the CDR3 is TGTGCCAGCAGCTTAAGGGGGCTAGCTGAAGCTTTCTTT. Amino acid sequence: CASSLRGLAEAFF.

This chain connects TRBV14 to TRBJ1-2; D not resolved. This CDR3 is 14 amino acids long. V lost 4 bases to trimming and J lost 3 bases, with 12 bases between them. CDR1 and CDR2 from the germline V gene are SGHDN and FVKESK. The CDR3: CASSPMGGYYGYTF. The CDR3 region has the DNA TGTGCCAGCAGCCCGATGGGAGGATACTATGGCTACACCTTC.

The chain employs TRBV30 and TRBJ2-3; D remains ambiguous. Germline assignment: CDR1 GTSNPN and CDR2 SVGIG (reference sequence). The CDR3 covers 15 residues. V lost 6 bases, J lost 1 base, and 17 bases lay in between. DNA of the CDR3: TGTGCCTGCCAACCCCGGGCCCGGGGCACAGATACGCAGTATTTT. Its protein is CACQPRARGTDTQYF.

The V call is TRBV3-1 (or the pseudogene TRBV3-2), the J call TRBJ2-2, with D possibly matching TRBD2 (5 bases). The V end lost 6 bases, the J end lost 1 base, and 9 bases lay between the germline ends. The CDR3 loop spans 14 amino acids. Germline CDR1 is LGHDT and CDR2 is YNNKEL (reference sequence). The CDR3 loop is CASRLVWNTGELFF. The CDR3, as DNA: TGTGCCAGCAGACTAGTTTGGAACACCGGGGAGCTGTTTTTT.

The chain recombines TRBV14 with TRBJ1-2; 7 bases map to TRBD1. The junction had 13 bases not matched to a gene; V was cut back by 0 bases and J by 6 bases. Germline CDR1 and CDR2: SGHDN and FVKESK. The CDR3 is 17 amino acids. The CDR3 protein is CASSQDPLDRRQDGYTF. DNA of the CDR3: TGTGCCAGCAGCCAAGATCCTTTGGACAGGCGGCAAGATGGCTACACCTTC.

The J gene is TRBJ1-4, the V gene TRBV14; D uncertain. Germline values: CDR1 SGHDN, CDR2 FVKESK. Trimming stripped 5 bases from V and 0 bases from J, with 10 bases between. The CDR3 has 15 amino acids. CDR3 sequence: CASSKGSPTNEKLFF. CDR3 DNA: TGTGCCAGCAGCAAGGGCTCCCCAACTAATGAAAAACTGTTTTTT.

The V call is TRBV27, the J call TRBJ2-7; 10 bases align to TRBD2. Germline CDR1 MNHEY, CDR2 SMNVEV (reference sequence). The CDR3 has 14 residues. After removal of 1 base from V and 5 bases from J, the junction contained 2 bases not matched to a gene. In DNA, the CDR3 is TGTGCCAGCAGTTTATTCGGGACTAGCGACGAGCAGTACTTC. It specifies CASSLFGTSDEQYF.

The V gene is TRBV27, the J gene TRBJ1-2; 9 bases agree with TRBD1. There are 14 residues in the CDR3. In germline, CDR1 is MNHEY, CDR2 SMNVEV (reference sequence). The V and J ends lost 4 bases and 7 bases, in that order; junction bases with no gene match: 7. CDR3 sequence (DNA): TGTGCCAGCAGTTCACAGGGGGCCAGGGGTGGCTACACCTTC. This codes for CASSSQGARGGYTF.

This clone was found once. The gene calls are TRBV2 and TRBJ1-5; no definite D call. Germline assignment: CDR1 SNHLY and CDR2 FYNNEI. Trimming removed 2 bases from V and 12 bases from J, with 8 bases in between. There are 11 residues in the CDR3. The chain's CDR3 is CASSEFQSQHF. In DNA, the CDR3 is TGTGCCAGCAGTGAATTTCAGAGCCAGCATTTT.

This sequence joins TRBV12-3 or TRBV12-4 and TRBJ1-1; D possibly corresponds to TRBD1 (6 bases). The length of the CDR3 is 13 residues. Trimming cost V 3 bases and J 8 bases, with 13 bases left between them. The CDR3 sequence is CASSFQGSTEAFF. In DNA form, the CDR3 reads TGTGCCAGCAGTTTTCAGGGGAGTACGGAAGCTTTCTTT.

The CDR3 region is CASSFLGASHGYTF. CDR3 nucleotide sequence: TGTGCCAGCAGCTTTCTGGGGGCGAGCCATGGCTACACCTTC. The chain recombines TRBV5-4 with TRBJ1-2, with D maybe TRBD1 (6 bases). The CDR3 sequence is 14 residues long. CDR1 and CDR2 from the germline V gene are SGHNT and YYREEE (reference sequence). V dropped 2 bases and J dropped 6 bases, with 14 bases sitting between them.

The genes are TRBV3-1 (or the pseudogene TRBV3-2) and TRBJ2-1, with TRBD2 matching over 9 bases. Germline lookup yields CDR1 LGHDT and CDR2 YNNKEL (reference sequence). CDR3 length: 14 residues. The V gene end was trimmed by 4 bases and the J gene end by 9 bases; junction bases not matched to a gene: 7. DNA for the CDR3: TGTGCCAGCAGCCGGGCTAGCGGGGAAGTTGAGCAGTTCTTC. It specifies CASSRASGEVEQFF.

The chain links TRBV30 to TRBJ2-6; no clear D. Germline V lookup: CDR1 GTSNPN, CDR2 SVGIG (reference sequence). V was pared by 5 bases and J by 4 bases, with 12 bases between. The CDR3 is 14 residues long. Here the CDR3 DNA reads TGTGCCTGGGGGGATTTGATGGGGGCCAACGTCCTGACTTTC. Translation gives CAWGDLMGANVLTF.

The chain is built from TRBV19 and TRBJ1-2, with 7 bases fitting TRBD1. This CDR3 is 13 amino acids long. The J segment lost 6 bases and the V segment lost 5 bases, leaving 6 bases of the junction unmatched. CDR1 LNHDA and CDR2 SQIVND come from the germline V gene (reference sequence). The CDR3 is CASSDRQGNGYTF. Written as DNA, the CDR3 is TGTGCCAGTAGTGACCGACAGGGAAATGGCTACACCTTC.